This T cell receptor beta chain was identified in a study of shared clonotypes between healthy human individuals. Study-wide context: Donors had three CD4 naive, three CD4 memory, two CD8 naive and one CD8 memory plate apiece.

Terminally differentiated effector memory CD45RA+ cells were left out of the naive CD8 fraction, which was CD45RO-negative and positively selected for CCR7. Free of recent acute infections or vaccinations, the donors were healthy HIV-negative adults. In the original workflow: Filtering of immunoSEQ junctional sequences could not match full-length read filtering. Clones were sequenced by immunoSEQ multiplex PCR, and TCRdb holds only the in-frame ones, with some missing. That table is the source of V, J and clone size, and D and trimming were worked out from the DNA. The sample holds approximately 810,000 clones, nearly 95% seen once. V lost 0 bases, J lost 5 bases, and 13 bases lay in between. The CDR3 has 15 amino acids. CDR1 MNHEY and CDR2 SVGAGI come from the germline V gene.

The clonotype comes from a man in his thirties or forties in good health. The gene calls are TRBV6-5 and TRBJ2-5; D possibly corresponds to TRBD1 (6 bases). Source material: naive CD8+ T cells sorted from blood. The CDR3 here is CASSYSGGGLETQYF. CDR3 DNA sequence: TGTGCCAGCAGTTACTCGGGTGGGGGCCTTGAGACCCAGTACTTC.